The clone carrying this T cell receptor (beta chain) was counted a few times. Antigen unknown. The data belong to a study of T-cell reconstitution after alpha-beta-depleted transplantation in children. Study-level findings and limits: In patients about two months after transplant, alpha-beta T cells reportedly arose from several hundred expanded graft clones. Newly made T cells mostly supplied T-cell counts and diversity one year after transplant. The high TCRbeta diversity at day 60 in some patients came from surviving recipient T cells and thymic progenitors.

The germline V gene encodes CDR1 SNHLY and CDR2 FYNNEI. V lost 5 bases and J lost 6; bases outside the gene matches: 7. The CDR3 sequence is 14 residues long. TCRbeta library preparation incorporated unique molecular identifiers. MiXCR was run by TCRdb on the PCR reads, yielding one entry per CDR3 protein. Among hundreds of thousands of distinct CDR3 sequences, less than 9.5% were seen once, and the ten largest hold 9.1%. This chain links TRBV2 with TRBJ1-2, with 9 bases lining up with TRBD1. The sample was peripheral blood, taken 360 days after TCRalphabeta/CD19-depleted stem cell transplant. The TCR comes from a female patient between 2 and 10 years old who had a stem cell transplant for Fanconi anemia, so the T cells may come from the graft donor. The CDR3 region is CASSMGQGANGYTF. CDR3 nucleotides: TGTGCCAGCAGTATGGGACAGGGCGCTAATGGCTACACCTTC.